This T cell receptor beta chain derives from a study of OX40 agonist ivuxolimab in advanced cancers. Overall study context: An agonistic anti-OX40 (CD134) antibody, ivuxolimab, was used to treat the patients. Age averaged about 62 years (range about 20 to 80), and roughly 82% were male.

Here immunoSEQ multiplex PCR was the method, and the copy in TCRdb shows in-frame clones only, minus some. The sample includes more than 60,000 clones, about nine tenths of them seen just once. This clone has just one count. From germline, CDR1 is MGHRA and CDR2 YSYEKL. The CDR3 covers 15 residues. With V trimmed by 1 base and J by 5 bases, 5 bases remained unmatched. Here the sequenced sample was CD4+ or CD8+ T cells sorted from blood, taken in a trial of the OX40 agonist ivuxolimab. The chain recombines TRBV4-1 with TRBJ1-5; 7 bases map to TRBD1. The TCR sequence derives from an adult with an advanced solid tumor such as melanoma, head and neck, liver or kidney cancer. The CDR3 DNA is TGCGCCAGCAGCCAAGTCGCCAGGGGGGATCAGCCCCAGCATTTT. Amino acids: CASSQVARGDQPQHF.